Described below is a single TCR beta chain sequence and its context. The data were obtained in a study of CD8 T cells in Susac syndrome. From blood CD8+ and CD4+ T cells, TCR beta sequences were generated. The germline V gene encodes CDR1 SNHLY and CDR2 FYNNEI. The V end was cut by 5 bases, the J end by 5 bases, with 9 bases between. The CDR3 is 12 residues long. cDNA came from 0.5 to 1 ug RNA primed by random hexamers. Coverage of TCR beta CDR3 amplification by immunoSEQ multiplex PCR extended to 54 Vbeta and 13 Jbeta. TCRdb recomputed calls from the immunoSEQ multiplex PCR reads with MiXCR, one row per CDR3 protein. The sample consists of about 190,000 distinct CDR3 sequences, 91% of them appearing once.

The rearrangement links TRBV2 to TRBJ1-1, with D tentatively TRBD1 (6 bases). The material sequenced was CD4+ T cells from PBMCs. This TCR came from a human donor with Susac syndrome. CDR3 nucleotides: TGTGCCAGCAGTACACAGGGAACTGAAGCTTTCTTT. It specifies CASSTQGTEAFF.